A single T cell receptor beta chain is shown here with its context. The TCR beta CDR3 regions underwent amplification using RNA transcripts as the source. TCR CDR3 underwent first-round RT-PCR with the HTBI primer set. TCRdb processed the multiplex PCR reads anew with MiXCR; each CDR3 protein has one entry. The sample records around 490,000 distinct CDR3 sequences, about 20% being singletons. V trimming: 6 bases; J trimming: 0 bases; junction bases outside the gene matches: 5. The CDR3 is 15 residues long. In germline, CDR1 is MNHNS, CDR2 SASEGT. Thyroid ultrasound, orbital computed tomography, clinical symptoms, and serum thyroxine and TRAb underpinned diagnoses. This sample stems from a study of T cells in Graves' hyperthyroidism and ophthalmopathy.

This TCR was sampled from a man in his forties with Graves' ophthalmopathy. Sequencing input: blood. The chain recombines TRBV6-1 with TRBJ1-5, with TRBD1 identical over 7 bases. The CDR3 bases are TGTGCCAGCAGCAGGGGGGGGGCTAGCAATCAGCCCCAGCATTTT. This sequence encodes CASSRGGASNQPQHF.